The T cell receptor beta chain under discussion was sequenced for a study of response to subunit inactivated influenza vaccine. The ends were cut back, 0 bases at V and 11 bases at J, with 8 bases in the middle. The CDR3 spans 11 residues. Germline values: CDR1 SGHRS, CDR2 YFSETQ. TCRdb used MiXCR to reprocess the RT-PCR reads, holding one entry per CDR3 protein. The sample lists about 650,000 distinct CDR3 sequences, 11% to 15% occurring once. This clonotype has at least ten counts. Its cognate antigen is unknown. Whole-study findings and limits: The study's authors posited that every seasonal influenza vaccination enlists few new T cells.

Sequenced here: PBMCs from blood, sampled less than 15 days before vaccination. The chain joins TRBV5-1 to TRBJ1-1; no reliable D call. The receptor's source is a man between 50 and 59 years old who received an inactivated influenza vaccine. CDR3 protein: CASSLDRQAFF. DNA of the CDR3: TGCGCCAGCAGCTTGGACCGTCAGGCTTTCTTT.